This T cell receptor beta chain was profiled in a study of blood T cells in healthy people across ages (dated by TCRdb to 2014 to 2015). Concerning the study at large: Template switching captured roughly one uniquely barcoded TCR beta cDNA molecule per two T cells in model experiments. The donors were divided into four age groups: young (average around 16 years), middle-aged (about 39), aged (approximately 64) and long-lived (roughly 86). Two additional independent replicas of 1 million unique cDNA reads from the same blood draw were analyzed for two donors (one aged 18 to 30 and one aged 80 or older). To avoid experimental bias, donors of different ages were distributed randomly across sequencing lanes. The study measured age-related changes in TCR beta repertoire diversity using deep sequencing normalized with unique cDNA molecular identifiers.

The library was prepared using 5' RACE. For sequencing, an Illumina HiSeq 2500 was employed. A second PCR of about 6 to 12 cycles was performed with a sample-barcoded 5' primer and a J-beta primer mix. Each TCR beta cDNA molecule received a unique molecular identifier from a template-switch 5' adaptor carrying 12 random nucleotides. Each sample yielded at least 3 million CDR3-containing paired-end reads. The Mint cDNA synthesis kit, primed by a TRBC-specific oligonucleotide, was used to synthesize first-strand cDNA from all RNA. Following uracil-DNA glycosylase treatment, a first 18-cycle PCR with universal primers M1SS and BC2_uni_R was performed on all cDNA. In the authors' own workflow: Each sample was normalized by randomly selecting 1 million high-quality reads, each carrying a distinct molecular identifier. Instead of being binned into consensus sequences, reads that shared molecular identifiers were thrown out. MiTCR, with a Q25 quality threshold and the strictest error-elimination algorithm, was used for CDR3 identification, clonotype clustering and error correction. A nonparametric unseen species model with Euler transformation was used to estimate lower-bound total TCR beta diversity. In TCRdb, the public reads were trimmed at Q25 with fastp and aligned with MiXCR, with productive beta chains retained. Records with the same CDR3 protein are collapsed into one entry carrying the most frequent genes and DNA. What appears here as the V and J calls and clone size reflects TCRdb's work, not the paper's. The sample table shows roughly 2 million distinct CDR3 sequences, and 49% are seen once. The ten biggest clones cover approximately 2% of the sample.

Donors were roughly 40 systemically healthy Caucasian individuals from Russia aged roughly 6 to 100 years. Around 9.9 milliliters of peripheral blood were collected from each donor into EDTA-treated Vacutainer tubes. Ficoll-Paque density-gradient centrifugation was used to isolate PBMCs, with at least 6.5 million per sample. Trizol reagent was used to extract total RNA from the PBMCs, yielding at least 5 micrograms per sample. Naive CD45RAhigh/CD27high T cell percentages were measured by flow cytometry on a PBMC aliquot from every donor. This clonotype turned up a few times. What antigen it recognizes has not been identified. One base away there is no much larger clone; base qualities are not given. Study-wide findings and limitations: Since profiling was done on bulk unsorted PBMCs, naive and antigen-experienced compartments could not be conclusively compared. Observed TCR beta diversity per million T cells fell roughly linearly with age, and a significant reduction was already apparent by age roughly 40. The CMV infection status of donors was not known, potentially confounding age-related changes in expanded clonotypes. The long-lived group showed more naive CD4+ T cells, fewer expanded clones and increased TCR diversity than the aged group, suggesting age selection. There was a strong correlation between observed TCR beta diversity and the percentage of naive T cells measured by flow cytometry. Estimates of total diversity based on one million sequenced T cells were considered lower bounds and underestimates.

Sequenced: blood. This clonotype was obtained from a woman aged 40 to 50 in good health.

The nucleotide sequence is TGCGCCAGCAGCCAAGATACCCCACCGGGAGGGATCTACGAGCAGTACTTC. Protein translation: CASSQDTPPGGIYEQYF. The rearrangement combines TRBV4-1 with TRBJ2-7; 8 bases in between match TRBD2. CDR1 and CDR2, per the germline V gene, are MGHRA and YSYEKL. The CDR3 covers 17 residues, taking in both the cysteine and the phenylalanine. This entry keeps only the CDR3 DNA: 51 bases, framed from base 1. At the junction V is shortened by 0 bases and J by 3 bases; bases outside the gene matches: 10.